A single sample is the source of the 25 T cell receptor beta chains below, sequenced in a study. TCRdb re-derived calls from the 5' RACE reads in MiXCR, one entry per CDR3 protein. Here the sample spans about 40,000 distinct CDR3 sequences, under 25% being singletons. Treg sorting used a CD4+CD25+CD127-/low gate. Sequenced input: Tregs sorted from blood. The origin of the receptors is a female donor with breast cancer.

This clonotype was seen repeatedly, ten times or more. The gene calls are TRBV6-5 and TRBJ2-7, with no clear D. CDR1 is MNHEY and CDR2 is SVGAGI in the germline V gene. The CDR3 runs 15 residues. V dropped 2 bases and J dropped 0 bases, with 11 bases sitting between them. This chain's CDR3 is CASSYIESVSYEQYF. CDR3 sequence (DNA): TGTGCCAGCAGTTACATTGAGTCTGTCTCCTACGAGCAGTACTTC.

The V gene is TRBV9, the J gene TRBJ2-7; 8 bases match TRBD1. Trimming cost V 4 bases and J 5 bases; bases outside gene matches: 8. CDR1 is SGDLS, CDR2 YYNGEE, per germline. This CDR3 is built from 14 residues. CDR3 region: CASSPRTGKDEQYF. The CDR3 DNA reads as TGTGCCAGCAGCCCAAGGACAGGGAAGGACGAGCAGTACTTC.

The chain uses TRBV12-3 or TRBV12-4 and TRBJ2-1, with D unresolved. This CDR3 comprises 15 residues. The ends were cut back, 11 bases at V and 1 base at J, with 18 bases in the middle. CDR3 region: CASASMGFSYNEQFF. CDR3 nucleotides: TGTGCCTCAGCAAGTATGGGATTTTCCTACAATGAGCAGTTCTTC.

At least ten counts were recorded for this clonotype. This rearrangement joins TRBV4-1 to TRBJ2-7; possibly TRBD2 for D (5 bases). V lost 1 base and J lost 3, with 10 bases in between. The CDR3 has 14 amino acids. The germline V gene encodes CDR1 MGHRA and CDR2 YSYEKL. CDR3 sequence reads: CASSQAVGSYEQYF. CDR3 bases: TGCGCCAGCAGCCAAGCAGTTGGGAGCTACGAGCAGTACTTC.

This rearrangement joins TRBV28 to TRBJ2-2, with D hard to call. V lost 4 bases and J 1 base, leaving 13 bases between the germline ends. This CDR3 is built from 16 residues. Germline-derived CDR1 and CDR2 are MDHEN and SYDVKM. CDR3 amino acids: CASSSPFRKNTGELFF. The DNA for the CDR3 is TGTGCCAGCAGTTCCCCCTTTAGGAAGAACACCGGGGAGCTGTTTTTT.

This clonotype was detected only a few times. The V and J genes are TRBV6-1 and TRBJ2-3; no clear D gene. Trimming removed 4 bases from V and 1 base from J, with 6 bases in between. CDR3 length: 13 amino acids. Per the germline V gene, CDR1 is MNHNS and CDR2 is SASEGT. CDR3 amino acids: CASSVDRTDTQYF. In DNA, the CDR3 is TGTGCCAGCAGTGTTGATCGCACAGATACGCAGTATTTT.

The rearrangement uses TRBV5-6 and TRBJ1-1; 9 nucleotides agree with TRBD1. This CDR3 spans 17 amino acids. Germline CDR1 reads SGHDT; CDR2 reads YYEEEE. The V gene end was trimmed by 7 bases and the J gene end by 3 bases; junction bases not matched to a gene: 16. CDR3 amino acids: CASGDWTGEGWYTEAFF. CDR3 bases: TGTGCCAGCGGAGACTGGACAGGGGAAGGTTGGTACACTGAAGCTTTCTTT.

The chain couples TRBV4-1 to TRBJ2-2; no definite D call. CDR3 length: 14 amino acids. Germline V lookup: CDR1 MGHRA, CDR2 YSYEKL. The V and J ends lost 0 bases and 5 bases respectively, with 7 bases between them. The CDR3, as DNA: TGCGCCAGCAGCCAAGATTCCGAGACCGGGGAGCTGTTTTTT. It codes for CASSQDSETGELFF.

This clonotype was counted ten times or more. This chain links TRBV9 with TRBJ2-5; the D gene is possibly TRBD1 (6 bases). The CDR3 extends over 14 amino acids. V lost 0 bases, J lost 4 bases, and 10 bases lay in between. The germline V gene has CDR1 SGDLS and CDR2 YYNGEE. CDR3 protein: CASSVGGGRETQYF. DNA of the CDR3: TGTGCCAGCAGCGTAGGTGGGGGCCGAGAGACCCAGTACTTC.

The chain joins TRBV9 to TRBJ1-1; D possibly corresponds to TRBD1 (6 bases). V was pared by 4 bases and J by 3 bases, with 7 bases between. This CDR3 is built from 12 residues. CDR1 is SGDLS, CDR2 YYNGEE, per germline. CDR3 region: CASSNRDTEAFF. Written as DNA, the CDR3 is TGTGCCAGCAGCAACAGGGACACTGAAGCTTTCTTT. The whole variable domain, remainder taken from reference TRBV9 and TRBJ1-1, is DSGVTQTPKHLITATGQRVTLRCSPRSGDLSVYWYQQSLDQGLQFLIQYYNGEERAKGNILERFSAQQFPDLHSELNLSSLELGDSALYFCASSNRDTEAFFGQGTRLTVV.

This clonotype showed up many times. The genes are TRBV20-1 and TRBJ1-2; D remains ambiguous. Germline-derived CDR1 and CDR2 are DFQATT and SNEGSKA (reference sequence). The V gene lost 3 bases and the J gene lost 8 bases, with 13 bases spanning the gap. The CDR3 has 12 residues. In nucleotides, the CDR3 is TGCAGTGCTAGCGTGAGACTGGGAGGCTACACCTTC. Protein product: CSASVRLGGYTF.

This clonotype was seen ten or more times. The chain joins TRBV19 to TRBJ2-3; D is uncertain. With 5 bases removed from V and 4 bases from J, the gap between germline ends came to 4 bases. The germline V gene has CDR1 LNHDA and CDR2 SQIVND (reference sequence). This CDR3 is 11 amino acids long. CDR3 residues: CASSVSDTQYF. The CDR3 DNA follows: TGTGCCAGTAGTGTATCAGATACGCAGTATTTT.

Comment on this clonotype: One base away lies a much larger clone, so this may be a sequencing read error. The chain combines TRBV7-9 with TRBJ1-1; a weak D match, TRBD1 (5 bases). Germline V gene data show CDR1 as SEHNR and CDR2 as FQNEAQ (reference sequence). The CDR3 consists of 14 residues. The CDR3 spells CVSIQPGGITEAFF. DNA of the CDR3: TGTGTCAGCATTCAGCCTGGGGGGATCACTGAAGCTTTCTTT.

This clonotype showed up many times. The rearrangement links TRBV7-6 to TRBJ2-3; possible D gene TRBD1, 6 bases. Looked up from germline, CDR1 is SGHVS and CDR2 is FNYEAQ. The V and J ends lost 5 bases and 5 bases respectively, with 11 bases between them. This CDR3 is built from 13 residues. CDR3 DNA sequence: TGTGCCAGCAGCACTACAGGGAAAGATACGCAGTATTTT. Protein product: CASSTTGKDTQYF.

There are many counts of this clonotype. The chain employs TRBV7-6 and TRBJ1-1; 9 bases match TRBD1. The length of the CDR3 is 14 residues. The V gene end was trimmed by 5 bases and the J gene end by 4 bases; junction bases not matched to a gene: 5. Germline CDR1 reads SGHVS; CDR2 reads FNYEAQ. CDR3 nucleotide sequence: TGTGCCAGCAGCCAGGGACAGGGCCTCACTGAAGCTTTCTTT. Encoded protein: CASSQGQGLTEAFF. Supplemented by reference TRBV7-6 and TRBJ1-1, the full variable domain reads GAGVSQSPRYKVTKRGQDVALRCDPISGHVSLYWYRQALGQGPEFLTYFNYEAQQDKSGLPNDRFSAERPEGSISTLTIQRTEQRDSAMYRCASSQGQGLTEAFFGQGTRLTVV.

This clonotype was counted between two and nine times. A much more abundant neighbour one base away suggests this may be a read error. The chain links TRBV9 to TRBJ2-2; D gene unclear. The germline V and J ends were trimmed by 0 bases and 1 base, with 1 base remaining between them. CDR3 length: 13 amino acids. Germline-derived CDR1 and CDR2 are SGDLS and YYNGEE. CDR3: CASSVGNTGELFF. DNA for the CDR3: TGTGCCAGCAGCGTAGGGAACACCGGGGAGCTGTTTTTT.

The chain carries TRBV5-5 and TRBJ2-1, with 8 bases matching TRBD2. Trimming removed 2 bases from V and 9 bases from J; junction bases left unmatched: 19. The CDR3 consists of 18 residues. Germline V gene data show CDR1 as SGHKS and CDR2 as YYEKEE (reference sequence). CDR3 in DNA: TGTGCCAGCAGCTTCCTCCTTACTGGGGGGGGACTAGACTTTGAGCAGTTCTTC. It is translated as CASSFLLTGGGLDFEQFF.

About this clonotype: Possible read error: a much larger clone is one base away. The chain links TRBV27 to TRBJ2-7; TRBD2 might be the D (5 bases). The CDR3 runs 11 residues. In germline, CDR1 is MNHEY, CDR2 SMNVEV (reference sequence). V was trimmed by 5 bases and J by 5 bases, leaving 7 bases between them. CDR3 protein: CASSRGDEQYF. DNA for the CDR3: TGTGCCAGCAGTCGGGGAGACGAGCAGTACTTC.

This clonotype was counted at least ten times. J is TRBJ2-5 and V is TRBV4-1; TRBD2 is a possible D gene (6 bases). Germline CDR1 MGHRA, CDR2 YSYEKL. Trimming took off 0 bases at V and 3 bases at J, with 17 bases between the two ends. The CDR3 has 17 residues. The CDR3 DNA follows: TGCGCCAGCAGCCAAGAAAGAGGACGGCCGGGGGAAGAGACCCAGTACTTC. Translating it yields CASSQERGRPGEETQYF.

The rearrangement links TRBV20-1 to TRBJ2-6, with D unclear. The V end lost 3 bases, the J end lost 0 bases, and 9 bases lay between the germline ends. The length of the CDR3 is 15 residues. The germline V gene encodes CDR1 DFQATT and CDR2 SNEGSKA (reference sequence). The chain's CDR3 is CSARARNSGANVLTF. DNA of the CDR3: TGCAGTGCTAGGGCCCGAAACTCTGGGGCCAACGTCCTGACTTTC.

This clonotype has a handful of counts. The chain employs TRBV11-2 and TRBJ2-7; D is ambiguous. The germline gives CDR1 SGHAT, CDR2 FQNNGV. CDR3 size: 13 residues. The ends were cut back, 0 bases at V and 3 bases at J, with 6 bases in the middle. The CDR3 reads CASSLDFRYEQYF. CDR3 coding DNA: TGTGCCAGCAGCTTAGATTTTCGCTACGAGCAGTACTTC. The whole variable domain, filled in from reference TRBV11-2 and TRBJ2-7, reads EAGVAQSPRYKIIEKRQSVAFWCNPISGHATLYWYQQILGQGPKLLIQFQNNGVVDDSQLPKDRFSAERLKGVDSTLKIQPAKLEDSAVYLCASSLDFRYEQYFGPGTRLTVT.

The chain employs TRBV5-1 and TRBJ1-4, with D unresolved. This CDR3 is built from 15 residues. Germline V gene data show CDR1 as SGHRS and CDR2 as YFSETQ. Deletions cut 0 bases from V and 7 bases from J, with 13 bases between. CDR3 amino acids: CASSLEVGTLEKLFF. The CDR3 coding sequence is TGCGCCAGCAGCTTGGAGGTCGGAACGCTTGAAAAACTGTTTTTT.

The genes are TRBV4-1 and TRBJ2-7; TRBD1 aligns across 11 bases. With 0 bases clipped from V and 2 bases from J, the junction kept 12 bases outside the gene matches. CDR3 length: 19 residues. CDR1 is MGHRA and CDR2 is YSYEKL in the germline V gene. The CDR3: CASSQEIPLGTGGTYEQYF. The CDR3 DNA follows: TGCGCCAGCAGCCAAGAGATCCCCCTAGGGACAGGGGGAACCTACGAGCAGTACTTC.

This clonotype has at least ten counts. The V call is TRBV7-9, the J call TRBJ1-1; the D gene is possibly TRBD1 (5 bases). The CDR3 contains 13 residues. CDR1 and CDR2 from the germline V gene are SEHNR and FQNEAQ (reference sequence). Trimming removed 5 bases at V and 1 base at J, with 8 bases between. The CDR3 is CASSVTGNTEAFF. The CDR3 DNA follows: TGTGCCAGCAGCGTCACAGGGAACACTGAAGCTTTCTTT.

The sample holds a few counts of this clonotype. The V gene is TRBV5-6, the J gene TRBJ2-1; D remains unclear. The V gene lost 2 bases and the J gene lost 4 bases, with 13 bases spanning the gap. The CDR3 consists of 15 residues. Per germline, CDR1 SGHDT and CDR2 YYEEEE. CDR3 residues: CASSFVGNRYNEQFF. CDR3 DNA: TGTGCCAGCAGCTTTGTGGGGAACCGTTACAATGAGCAGTTCTTC.